These T cell receptor beta chains were read from a single sample in a study of CD8 T cells in ankylosing spondylitis. TCRdb re-analysed the 5' RACE reads in MiXCR, keeping a single row per CDR3 protein. This table has roughly 440,000 distinct CDR3 sequences, 15% to 20% appearing once. The sequenced sample was blood, either unsorted or a sorted T cell fraction (not recorded which). The source of these receptors is a male donor with ankylosing spondylitis. CDR3s leave out the opening cysteine and the closing phenylalanine or tryptophan.

j_call,cdr3_length,v_call,cdr3_aa
TRBJ2-1,11,TRBV9,ASSGTGFNEQF
TRBJ2-7,13,TRBV20-1,SARDPGRLNYEQY
TRBJ2-7,14,TRBV6-1,ASSEAIHGPGGEQY
TRBJ2-1,14,TRBV12-3/TRBV12-4,ASSFSATNPNNEQF
TRBJ2-1,14,TRBV5-1,ASSLAVGSSYNEQF
TRBJ2-2,13,TRBV2,ASRGGTGGTGELF
TRBJ1-4,14,TRBV12-3/TRBV12-4,ASRTGTGATNEKLF
TRBJ1-2,11,TRBV19,ASKVGSNHGYT
TRBJ2-5,12,TRBV4-2,ASSNGLIQETQY
TRBJ2-7,11,TRBV5-1,ASSLAGLSGQY
TRBJ1-1,10,TRBV11-2,ASSEGVSEAF
TRBJ2-1,10,TRBV30,AWGTAHNEQF
TRBJ2-3,15,TRBV6-1,ASSQRLAGALRNTQY
TRBJ1-4,11,TRBV18,ASSPGPPEKLF
TRBJ2-5,12,TRBV12-3/TRBV12-4,ASRHGLGWETQY
TRBJ2-7,12,TRBV20-1,SVKTASGTYEQY
TRBJ2-1,11,TRBV18,ASSQGQNNEQF
TRBJ2-1,12,TRBV20-1,SAPTGAKNNEQF
TRBJ2-7,16,TRBV7-6,ASSEYIRGTGRSYEQY
TRBJ2-1,12,TRBV29-1,SVDEAGGVYEQF
TRBJ2-7,10,TRBV11-3,ASSLVGWEQY
TRBJ2-1,12,TRBV7-2,ASSFRTSRDEQF
TRBJ2-1,14,TRBV11-2,ASSPLLGVSSDEQF